What follows describes a single T cell receptor (beta chain). This clonotype showed up many times. Its antigen has not been determined. Base-call qualities are not available, and no considerably larger clone is one nucleotide away. The sample belongs to a study of neurological immune-mediated disorders (dated by TCRdb to between 2018 and 2021). For context, the study as a whole: Among the roughly 34 multiple sclerosis patients, around 31 had relapsing-remitting MS and 3 had secondary progressive MS. Using UMI-based sequencing, the study compared peripheral blood TCR-beta repertoires from patients with HTLV-I-associated myelopathy (HAM/TSP), patients with multiple sclerosis, and healthy controls. The 90 to 120 TCR-beta libraries covered PBMC samples along with longitudinal samples, technical triplicates, and paired sorted CD4+ and CD8+ T-cell subsets. The cohort comprised about 68 subjects: 14 HAM/TSP patients, some 34 multiple sclerosis patients and 20 or so healthy controls. Here is what the overall study found, with its caveats: TCR clonal expansion was highest in HAM/TSP patients and lowest in MS patients, with MS patients falling below even healthy controls. The MS cluster was not associated with any clinical or MRI features, and the authors stated that larger cohorts are needed. In phylogenetic analysis, the repertoires of 18 of 34 MS patients grouped into a cluster of related CDR3 sequences, which suggests a possible signature at the repertoire level. No identical CDR3 amino acid sequences were found to be shared among expanded clones across subjects, suggesting that TCR-beta repertoires were private in all groups.

cDNA was synthesized by template-switch 5'RACE using a primer carrying a 10-nucleotide random unique molecular identifier by which each TCR transcript was tagged. Each sequencing run produced over 160 million TCR-beta sequences covering 15-18 subjects. The RNeasy kit was used for extraction of total RNA. The KAPA Real-time Library Amplification kit was used to amplify TCR-beta VDJ regions with primers targeting the TCR constant region and the 5'RACE anchor. A first PCR added sample indexes and Illumina adaptors, and a second PCR then raised library yield. After Ampure bead purification, the roughly 650 bp TCR product was size-selected on a 2% E-gel SizeSelection system. Library quality was checked on a Bioanalyzer, concentration was measured with Qubit, and libraries were quantified with the Kapa Library Quantification kit before pooling. Paired-end 2 x 150 bp sequencing of the libraries was performed on an Illumina HiSeq 2500. To increase sequence diversity, roughly 24-32% phiX was spiked into each library pool. The published analysis was carried out like this. Quality-filtered reads were processed with the UMI-based MiGEC pipeline, and over 80% of raw TCR sequences were removed by the MiGEC pipeline during error correction. IMGT germline references were used for alignment of VDJ genes, and clonotypes were defined by a unique CDR3 amino acid sequence together with V-J genes. Clonal expansion, Shannon diversity, and CDR3 relatedness (CalcPairwiseDistances, ClusterSamples) were evaluated with VDJtools, and phylogenetic trees were built with CLCbio workbench. Expanded clones were defined as having at least 8 unique UMIs, based on coefficient-of-variation modelling across technical triplicates. Clones were called with MiXCR by TCRdb after fastp trimmed the public reads at Q25, and only in-frame beta chains were retained. Merged by CDR3 protein, the rows form single entries marked with the most common genes and DNA. TCRdb, not the original authors, processed these V and J calls. This sample comprises tens of thousands of distinct CDR3 sequences, 2% to 3% of them detected only once. The top ten hold 3% of the sample.

Taken from cysteine to phenylalanine, the CDR3 has 12 residues. The retained sequence is limited to the CDR3, 36 bases, with the frame set at the first base. The germline V gene (reference sequence) supplies CDR1 DFQATT and CDR2 SNEGSKA. V lost 2 bases and J lost 6 bases; the stretch between them is 9 bases long. Unsorted PBMC libraries were generated from 2 million PBMCs stored in RNAlater at -80 °C until RNA extraction. Multiple sclerosis patients were enrolled in a US clinical protocol evaluating disease progression by magnetic resonance imaging. Peripheral blood was subjected to Ficoll-Hypaque density gradient centrifugation to isolate PBMCs, which were then cryopreserved in liquid nitrogen.

Sequencing used PBMCs. Rearrangement joined TRBV20-1 to TRBJ2-3; perhaps TRBD2 is the D gene, with 5 bases matching. The sequence was collected from a man between 50 and 59 years old with multiple sclerosis. The CDR3 region reads CSARTSGDTQYF. The DNA sequence reads TGCAGTGCTAGAACGTCGGGGGATACGCAGTATTTT.